The TCR beta chain described here comes from a study of blood T cell repertoires in COVID-19. Looking at the study overall: Sample material is recorded as cDNA or gDNA derived from T cells, B-cell-depleted T cells, or PBMCs.

Original handling: Reference gene primer amplification gave nucleated cell count estimates. The protocol was immunoSEQ multiplex PCR, while the TCRdb copy is restricted to in-frame clones and leaves out a portion. That table gives V, J and clone size, and the DNA gave D and trimming. The sample consists of approximately 140,000 clones, about nine tenths of them appearing once. V was pared by 5 bases and J by 2 bases, with 6 bases of the junction left unmatched. This CDR3 is built from 15 residues. The V gene's germline CDR1 is PRHDT and CDR2 FYEKMQ (reference sequence). The material sequenced was peripheral blood. This chain uses TRBV13 with TRBJ2-3; 8 positions agree with TRBD1. The TCR originated in a human donor in a cohort sampled during active COVID-19. The CDR3 protein is CASSHGQGHTDTQYF. The CDR3 DNA sequence: TGTGCCAGCAGCCATGGACAGGGACACACAGATACGCAGTATTTT.